This T cell receptor beta chain emerged from a study of blood T cell repertoires in COVID-19. This CDR3 is built from 14 residues. CDR1 GTSNPN and CDR2 SVGIG come from the germline V gene (reference sequence). Losses at the gene ends were 4 bases for V and 5 bases for J; bases not matched to a gene: 4. Only in-frame clones appear in the TCRdb table, and some are missing; sequencing was by immunoSEQ multiplex PCR. Here the sample spans 46,000 or so clones, roughly nine tenths being singletons. Input material: peripheral blood. This sequence originates from a man aged 70 or older with active COVID-19. The rearrangement joins TRBV30 to TRBJ2-2, with 10 bases matching TRBD1. The CDR3 nucleotides are TGTGCCTGGACGGGACAGGGGAAGACCGGGGAGCTGTTTTTT. Residues: CAWTGQGKTGELFF.